The entry below gives a single TCR beta chain sequence along with its context. The antigen is unknown. The data belong to a study of a mutant IDH1 vaccine in newly diagnosed glioma. Study overall: Radiotherapy alone preceded vaccination by 4-6 weeks; alternatively, vaccination started with temozolomide cycles. There were approximately 60% males and approximately 38% females among treated patients, whose mean age was approximately 41 years.

Assay: immunoSEQ multiplex PCR; the TCRdb copy retains only in-frame clones and omits some. The sample includes 35,000 to 50,000 clones, 91% of them seen just once. The V and J ends lost 7 bases and 1 base, in that order; junction bases with no gene match: 10. CDR1 and CDR2 from the germline V gene are SNHLY and FYNNEI. This CDR3 contains 15 residues. Stated time point: week 23, last vaccination. Mutant IDH1 20-mer peptide, at 300 ug, made up each vaccine dose, with topical imiquimod. General study findings and limits: Top peripheral T cell clonotype shifts appeared unrelated to pseudoprogression.

V and J are TRBV2 and TRBJ2-7; 7 bases line up with TRBD2. The sample in question was PBMCs, obtained from a glioma patient whose treatment included an IDH1 peptide vaccine. The sequence was collected from a man aged 45-65 years with glioma. The CDR3 here is CASIVGAGFSYEQYF. As DNA, the CDR3 is TGTGCCAGCATAGTAGGAGCGGGGTTTTCCTACGAGCAGTACTTC.